This T cell receptor beta chain stems from a study of a mutant IDH1 vaccine in newly diagnosed glioma. In the study overall: Patients were pretreated with radiotherapy, temozolomide, or both, mostly both. V12 corresponded to week 35 and V13 to week 47.

Described time point: week 47, end of study. Vaccination used 300 ug of mutant IDH1 20-mer peptide per dose, with topical imiquimod. Donors had new IDH1-mutant astrocytomas of WHO grade 3 or 4 (ATRX-lost). The J segment lost 3 bases and the V segment lost 8 bases, leaving 4 bases of the junction unmatched. This CDR3 spans 13 amino acids. Germline V CDR1 and CDR2: SNHLY, FYNNEI. In regard to this clone: The antigen is undetermined.

TCRdb's copy holds only in-frame clones and misses some; the assay was immunoSEQ multiplex PCR. The sample has tens of thousands of clones; 70% to 85% are singletons. The chain joins TRBV2 to TRBJ1-5, with TRBD1 identical over 7 bases. This sample comprised PBMCs, obtained from a glioma patient whose treatment included an IDH1 peptide vaccine. This clonotype originated in a man aged 18 to 30 with glioma. Some clones in this sample may be carry-over from other donors' samples. This CDR3 reads CASLGQHNQPQHF. The CDR3 DNA follows: TGTGCCAGCTTGGGACAGCACAATCAGCCCCAGCATTTT. Full variable domain (outside the CDR3, taken from reference TRBV2 and TRBJ1-5): EPEVTQTPSHQVTQMGQEVILRCVPISNHLYFYWYRQILGQKVEFLVSFYNNEISEKSEIFDDQFSVERPDGSNFTLKIRSTKLEDSAMYFCASLGQHNQPQHFGDGTRLSIL.